This T cell receptor beta chain was documented in a study of radiation and T cells in renal cell carcinoma. Only in-frame clones appear in the TCRdb table, and some are missing; sequencing was by immunoSEQ multiplex PCR. The sample records 100,000 to 150,000 clones, roughly 80% being singletons. The V and J ends lost 7 bases and 0 bases respectively, with 12 bases between them. The CDR3 spans 14 residues. Germline V CDR1 and CDR2: MNHNY, SVGAGI (reference sequence). Time point defined: baseline pretreatment blood. Treatment reported: 15 Gy SBRT to primary tumor, nephrectomy 4 weeks later. This renal cell carcinoma was of the clear cell type. This clone was seen more than once but under ten times.

The sequences come from blood, collected from a patient whose treatment included radiotherapy and nephrectomy. V and J are TRBV6-6 and TRBJ1-1; D is uncertain. This receptor was taken from a woman aged 55-69 years with renal cell carcinoma. CDR3 nucleotide sequence: TGTGCCAGCACCCCGGAACGTGTGAACACTGAAGCTTTCTTT. It codes for CASTPERVNTEAFF.